The rows below give T cell receptor beta chains drawn from one sample of a study of Ad26.COV2.S vaccination and SARS-CoV-2 variants. Clones were read by immunoSEQ multiplex PCR, and TCRdb kept only the in-frame ones, dropping some. The table includes roughly 300,000 clones, about 89% detected once. This specimen consisted of peripheral blood, obtained in a trial of Ad26.COV2.S vaccine versus placebo. The source is a person aged 18-65 years who received the Ad26.COV2.S COVID-19 vaccine or a placebo. Each CDR3 is given without its conserved first and last residue. Fields, in order: J gene, V gene, CDR3 protein.

TRBJ2-7	TRBV19	ASTLTTGANHEQY
TRBJ1-4	TRBV28	ASTTPGANWEKLF
TRBJ1-4	TRBV5-1	ASSLLGTAATNEKLF
TRBJ2-5	TRBV30	AWSVREGLQETQY
TRBJ2-7	TRBV5-5	ASSATGTGLYEQY
TRBJ2-3	TRBV5-5	ASKDEEESTDTQY
TRBJ2-5	TRBV11-3	ASSLREDGETQY
TRBJ1-1	TRBV27	ASSLSRVYTEAF
TRBJ1-2	TRBV25-1	ASRRDSDGYT
TRBJ1-2	TRBV7-9	ASSLSGTDHYGYT
TRBJ1-4	TRBV28	ASSFKFTEKLF
TRBJ2-5	TRBV18	ASSPSETQY
TRBJ1-6	TRBV12-5	ASGLDSYSPLH
TRBJ1-5	TRBV6-5	ASRKGTENQPQH
TRBJ2-5	TRBV7-2	ASSARGTGGGETQY
TRBJ1-3	TRBV4-1	ASSPTGLGNTIY
TRBJ1-2	TRBV5-1	ASSLAQVNYGYT
TRBJ1-5	TRBV28	ASSSTGGSINQPQH
TRBJ1-4	TRBV30	AWSPWTGDNEKLF
TRBJ1-3	TRBV9	ASSPGTAGNTIY
TRBJ1-3	TRBV4-1	ASSRGGSGNTIY
TRBJ2-5	TRBV6-5	ASRGPFLETQY
TRBJ1-2	TRBV23-1	ASSLLRGGYT
TRBJ2-7	TRBV27	ASSLMARDHEQY
TRBJ2-1	TRBV5-8	ASSATRYNEQF
TRBJ2-7	TRBV11-2	ASSPGGYEQY
TRBJ1-3	TRBV9	ASSVAGQGYGNTIY
TRBJ2-7	TRBV10-1	ASSESGDTIPPTYEQY
TRBJ2-1	TRBV19	ASSMASSGGNEQF
TRBJ1-1	TRBV3-1/TRBV3-2	ASSQPTGRGTEAF
TRBJ2-5	TRBV6-5	ASSPEDIRMETQY